The following is a TCR beta chain sequence with its context. V was clipped by 4 bases and J by 2 bases, with 8 bases between them. The germline CDR1 and CDR2 sequences are MNHEY and SMNVEV (reference sequence). The CDR3 runs 13 residues. This sample was included in a study of blood T cell repertoires in COVID-19. Some clones are missing from TCRdb's copy, which holds only in-frame ones; the method was immunoSEQ multiplex PCR. Found here are 80,000 to 100,000 clones, 87% of them singletons; the top ten hold approximately 2.9%. The TCR originated in a woman between 45 and 60 years old with active or convalescent COVID-19. V gene TRBV27 combines with J gene TRBJ1-2; no clear D. The sample was peripheral blood. CDR3 region: CASSSSPNYGYTF. The CDR3 bases are TGTGCCAGCAGTTCCTCTCCGAACTATGGCTACACCTTC.